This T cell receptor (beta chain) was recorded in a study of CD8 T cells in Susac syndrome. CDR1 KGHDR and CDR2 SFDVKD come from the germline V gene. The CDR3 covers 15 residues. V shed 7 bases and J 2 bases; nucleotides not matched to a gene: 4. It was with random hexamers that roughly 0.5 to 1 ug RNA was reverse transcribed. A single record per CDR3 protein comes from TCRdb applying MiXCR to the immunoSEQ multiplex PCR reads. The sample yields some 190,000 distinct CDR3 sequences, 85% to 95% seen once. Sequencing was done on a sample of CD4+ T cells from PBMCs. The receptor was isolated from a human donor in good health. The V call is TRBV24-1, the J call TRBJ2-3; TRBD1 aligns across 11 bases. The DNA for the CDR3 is TGTGCCACCAGCCGGACAGGGGGCTCCACAGATACGCAGTATTTT. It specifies CATSRTGGSTDTQYF.